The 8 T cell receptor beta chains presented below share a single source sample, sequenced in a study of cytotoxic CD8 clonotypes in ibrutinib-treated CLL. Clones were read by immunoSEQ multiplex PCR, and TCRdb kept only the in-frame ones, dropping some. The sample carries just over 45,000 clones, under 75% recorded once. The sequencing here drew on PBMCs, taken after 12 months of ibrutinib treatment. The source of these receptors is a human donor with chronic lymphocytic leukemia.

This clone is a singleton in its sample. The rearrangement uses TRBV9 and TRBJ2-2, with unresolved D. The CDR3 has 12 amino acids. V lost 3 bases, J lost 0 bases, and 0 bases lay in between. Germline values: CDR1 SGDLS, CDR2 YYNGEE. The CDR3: CASSANTGELFF. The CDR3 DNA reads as TGTGCCAGCAGCGCGAACACCGGGGAGCTGTTTTTT.

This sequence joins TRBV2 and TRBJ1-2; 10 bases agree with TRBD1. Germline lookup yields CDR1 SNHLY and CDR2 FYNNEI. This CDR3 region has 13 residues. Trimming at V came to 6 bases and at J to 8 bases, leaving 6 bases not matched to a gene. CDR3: CASRPGTGDGYTF. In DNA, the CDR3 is TGTGCCAGCAGACCCGGGACAGGGGACGGCTACACCTTC.

The CDR3 DNA is TGTGCCAGCGCCTATCTGGCTAATGAAAAACTGTTTTTT. Protein sequence: CASAYLANEKLFF. The chain joins TRBV6-1 to TRBJ1-4, with D uncertain. V lost 8 bases and J 3 bases, leaving 10 bases between the germline ends. This CDR3 is built from 13 residues. The germline V gene encodes CDR1 MNHNS and CDR2 SASEGT.

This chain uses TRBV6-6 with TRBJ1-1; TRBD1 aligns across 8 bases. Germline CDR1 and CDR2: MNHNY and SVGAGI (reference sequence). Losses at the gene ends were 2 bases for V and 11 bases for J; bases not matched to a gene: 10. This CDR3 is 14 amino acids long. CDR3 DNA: TGTGCCAGCAGTTACGACGACAGGGGTCGACAGGCTTTCTTT. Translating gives CASSYDDRGRQAFF.

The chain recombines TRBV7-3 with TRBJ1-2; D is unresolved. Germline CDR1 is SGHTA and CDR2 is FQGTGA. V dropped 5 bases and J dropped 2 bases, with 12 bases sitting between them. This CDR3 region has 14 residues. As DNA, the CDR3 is TGTGCCAGCAGCCTAGACGGGAGGAACTATGGCTACACCTTC. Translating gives CASSLDGRNYGYTF.

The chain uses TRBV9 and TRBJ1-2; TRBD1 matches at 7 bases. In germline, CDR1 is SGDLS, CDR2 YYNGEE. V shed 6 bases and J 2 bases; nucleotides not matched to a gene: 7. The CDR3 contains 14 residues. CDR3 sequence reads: CASTGWDRNYGYTF. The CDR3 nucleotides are TGTGCCAGCACCGGATGGGACAGAAACTATGGCTACACCTTC.

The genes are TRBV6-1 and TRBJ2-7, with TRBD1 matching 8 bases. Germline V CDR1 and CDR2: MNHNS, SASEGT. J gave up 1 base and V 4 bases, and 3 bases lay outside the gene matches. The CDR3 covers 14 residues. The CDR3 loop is CASSGTGRSYEQYF. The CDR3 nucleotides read TGTGCCAGCAGTGGGACAGGGAGGTCCTACGAGCAGTACTTC.

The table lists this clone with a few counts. CDR3 region: CASSSTGDSPLHF. The CDR3 nucleotides read TGTGCCAGCTCATCCACAGGGGATTCACCCCTCCACTTT. The gene calls are TRBV18 and TRBJ1-6, with 7 bases fitting TRBD1. The CDR3 extends over 13 amino acids. From germline, CDR1 is KGHSH and CDR2 LQKENI. V shed 5 bases, J shed 8 bases, and the junction held 3 bases outside the gene matches.